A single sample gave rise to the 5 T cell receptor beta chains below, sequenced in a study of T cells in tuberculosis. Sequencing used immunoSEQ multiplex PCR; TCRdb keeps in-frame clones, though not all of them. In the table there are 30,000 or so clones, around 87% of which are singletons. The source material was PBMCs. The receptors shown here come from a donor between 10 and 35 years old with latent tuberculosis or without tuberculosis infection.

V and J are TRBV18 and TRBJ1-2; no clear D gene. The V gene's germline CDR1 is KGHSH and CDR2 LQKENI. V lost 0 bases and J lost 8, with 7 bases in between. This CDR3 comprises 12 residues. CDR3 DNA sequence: TGTGCCAGCTCACCACCGACATCAGGCTACACCTTC. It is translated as CASSPPTSGYTF.

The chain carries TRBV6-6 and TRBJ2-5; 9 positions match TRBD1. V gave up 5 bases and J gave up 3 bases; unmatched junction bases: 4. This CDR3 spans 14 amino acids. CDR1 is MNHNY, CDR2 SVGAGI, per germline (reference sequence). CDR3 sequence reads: CASSDRGAEETQYF. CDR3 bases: TGTGCCAGCAGTGACAGGGGGGCTGAAGAGACCCAGTACTTC.

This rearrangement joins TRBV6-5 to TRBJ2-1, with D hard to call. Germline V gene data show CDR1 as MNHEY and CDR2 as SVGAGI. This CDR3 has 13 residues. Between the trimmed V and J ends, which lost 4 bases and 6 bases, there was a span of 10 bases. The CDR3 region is CASSLALGNEQFF. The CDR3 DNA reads TGTGCCAGCAGTTTAGCCCTGGGCAATGAGCAGTTCTTC.

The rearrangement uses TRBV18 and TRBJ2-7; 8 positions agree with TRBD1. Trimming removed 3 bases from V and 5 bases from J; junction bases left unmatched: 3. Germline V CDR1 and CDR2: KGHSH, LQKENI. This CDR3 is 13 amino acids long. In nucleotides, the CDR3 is TGTGCCAGCTCACCGGACAGGGAGCACGAGCAGTACTTC. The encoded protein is CASSPDREHEQYF.

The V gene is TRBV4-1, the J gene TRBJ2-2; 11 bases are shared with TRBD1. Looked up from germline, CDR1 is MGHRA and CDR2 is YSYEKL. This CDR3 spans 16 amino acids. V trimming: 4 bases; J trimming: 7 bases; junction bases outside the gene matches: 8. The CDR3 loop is CASSPPDRGQSGELFF. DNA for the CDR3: TGCGCCAGCAGCCCCCCGGACAGGGGGCAAAGCGGGGAGCTGTTTTTT.